One sample yielded the 21 T cell receptor beta chains listed below, sequenced in a study of cytomegalovirus exposure and HLA in healthy donors. PCR primers comprised 60 Vbeta and 13 Jbeta primers. The protocol was immunoSEQ multiplex PCR, while the TCRdb copy is restricted to in-frame clones and leaves out a portion. The sample comprises about 200,000 clones, around 75% of which are singletons, and approximately 0.36% rests with the top ten. Sequences were obtained from PBMCs. These receptors were taken from a male donor in good health and CMV-seropositive.

The rearrangement links TRBV9 to TRBJ1-1; D ambiguous. CDR1 and CDR2 from the germline V gene are SGDLS and YYNGEE. The CDR3 runs to 13 residues. V lost 0 bases to trimming and J lost 1 base, with 4 bases between them. The DNA for the CDR3 is TGTGCCAGCAGCGTAGTCAGGAACACTGAAGCTTTCTTT. Residues: CASSVVRNTEAFF.

The genes are TRBV5-1 and TRBJ2-7; D perhaps matches TRBD2 (6 bases). Germline V gene sequence: CDR1 SGHRS, CDR2 YFSETQ. Between the trimmed V and J ends, which lost 2 bases and 0 bases, there was a span of 6 bases. The CDR3 contains 13 residues. The CDR3 spells CASSFGSSYEQYF. CDR3 coding DNA: TGCGCCAGCAGCTTCGGGAGCTCCTACGAGCAGTACTTC.

The genes are TRBV7-8 and TRBJ2-7; a possible D gene is TRBD2 (5 bases). The CDR3 loop spans 14 amino acids. In germline, CDR1 is SGHVS, CDR2 FQNEAQ. V lost 3 bases, J lost 0 bases, and 9 bases lay in between. In nucleotides, the CDR3 is TGTGCCAGCAGCTTGTCGACTACCTCCTACGAGCAGTACTTC. This sequence encodes CASSLSTTSYEQYF.

The chain links TRBV27 to TRBJ2-7; 11 bases match TRBD2. The V and J ends lost 4 bases and 5 bases, in that order; junction bases with no gene match: 7. Germline assignment: CDR1 MNHEY and CDR2 SMNVEV (reference sequence). CDR3 length equals 15 residues. The CDR3: CASSSLAGGRNEQYF. The CDR3 nucleotides read TGTGCCAGCAGTTCGCTAGCGGGAGGTCGTAACGAGCAGTACTTC.

The rearrangement joins TRBV19 to TRBJ2-7; D uncertain. Trimming removed 3 bases from V and 1 base from J, with 7 bases in between. The V gene's germline CDR1 is LNHDA and CDR2 SQIVND (reference sequence). The CDR3 spans 13 residues. The CDR3 reads CASSIYKSYEQYF. CDR3 DNA sequence: TGTGCCAGTAGTATTTACAAGTCCTACGAGCAGTACTTC.

On this clone: At one end the junction does not follow the germline gene, possibly because of a read error. The sample carries other DNA sequences with the same CDR3. The V gene is TRBV7-7, the J gene TRBJ2-3; D not resolved. The CDR3 covers 12 residues. Per the germline V gene, CDR1 is SSHAT and CDR2 is FNYEAQ (reference sequence). The CDR3 protein is CASSPGTDTQYF. DNA of the CDR3: TGTGCTAGCAGCCCAGGAACAGATACGCAGTATTTT.

This chain uses TRBV28 with TRBJ1-1; unclear D gene. Germline-derived CDR1 and CDR2 are MDHEN and SYDVKM. The CDR3 extends over 14 amino acids. Trimming took 5 bases from V and 4 from J, leaving 14 bases between them. CDR3 amino acids: CASSRTGKGTEAFF. DNA for the CDR3: TGTGCCAGCAGTCGTACGGGGAAGGGCACTGAAGCTTTCTTT.

This clone was detected a few times. The V call is TRBV5-4, the J call TRBJ2-5, with a tentative D call TRBD2 (6 bases). The germline V gene encodes CDR1 SGHNT and CDR2 YYREEE (reference sequence). The germline V and J ends were trimmed by 0 bases and 2 bases, with 11 bases remaining between them. The CDR3 covers 15 residues. As DNA, the CDR3 is TGTGCCAGCAGCTTGGACGGGAGTGGACAAGAGACCCAGTACTTC. It specifies CASSLDGSGQETQYF. Drawing the rest from reference TRBV5-4 and TRBJ2-5, the complete variable domain is ETGVTQSPTHLIKTRGQQVTLRCSSQSGHNTVSWYQQALGQGPQFIFQYYREEENGRGNFPPRFSGLQFPNYSSELNVNALELDDSALYLCASSLDGSGQETQYFGPGTRLLVL.

Worth noting for this clone: At one of its ends the junction is not consistent with the germline gene, which may arise from a read error. V and J are TRBV18 and TRBJ1-5, with D possibly TRBD1 on 6 matching bases. The CDR3 consists of 16 residues. Per germline, CDR1 KGHSH and CDR2 LQKENI. CDR3: CASSPLSPGGNQPQHF. DNA for the CDR3: TGTGCCAGCTCACCACTCTCTCCGGGGGGCAACCAGCCCCAGCATTTT.

Only one count was recorded for this clone. V and J are TRBV19 and TRBJ1-2, with 7 bases lining up with TRBD1. The CDR3 runs 15 residues. Germline V gene data show CDR1 as LNHDA and CDR2 as SQIVND (reference sequence). The V gene end was trimmed by 7 bases and the J gene end by 1 base; junction bases not matched to a gene: 9. CDR3 DNA sequence: TGTGCCAGTACACCCGGGGACAGATATAACTATGGCTACACCTTC. Its translation is CASTPGDRYNYGYTF.

V and J are TRBV7-3 and TRBJ2-1; 9 positions match TRBD2. Trimming cost V 6 bases and J 5 bases; bases outside gene matches: 8. Germline V gene sequence: CDR1 SGHTA, CDR2 FQGTGA. This CDR3 contains 15 residues. CDR3 sequence reads: CASSPSGGPHNEQFF. CDR3 nucleotide sequence: TGTGCCAGCAGTCCGAGCGGGGGGCCACACAATGAGCAGTTCTTC. Drawing the rest from reference TRBV7-3 and TRBJ2-1, the complete variable domain is GAGVSQTPSNKVTEKGKYVELRCDPISGHTALYWYRQSLGQGPEFLIYFQGTGAADDSGLPNDRFFAVRPEGSVSTLKIQRTERGDSAVYLCASSPSGGPHNEQFFGPGTRLTVL.

This clone was seen a single time. V and J are TRBV28 and TRBJ1-1; a weak D match, TRBD1 (6 bases). The CDR3 totals 13 residues. Germline CDR1 and CDR2: MDHEN and SYDVKM. V was trimmed by 5 bases and J by 7 bases, leaving 14 bases between them. CDR3: CASSLGGESEAFF. The CDR3 DNA follows: TGTGCCAGCAGTCTAGGGGGGGAGAGTGAAGCTTTCTTT.

The V call is TRBV19, the J call TRBJ1-1; possible D gene TRBD1, 5 bases. Germline V gene sequence: CDR1 LNHDA, CDR2 SQIVND (reference sequence). The CDR3 totals 12 residues. Trimming cost V 8 bases and J 4 bases, with 11 bases left between them. For the CDR3, the DNA is TGTGCCAGTTCCAGGGTTGCCACTGAAGCTTTCTTT. Translating it yields CASSRVATEAFF.

J is TRBJ1-1 and V is TRBV7-9; D uncertain. Trimming pared 1 base from V and 11 bases from J, leaving 8 bases between. The CDR3 has 11 amino acids. Looked up from germline, CDR1 is SEHNR and CDR2 is FQNEAQ (reference sequence). The CDR3 here is CASSLGPGAFF. CDR3 DNA sequence: TGTGCCAGCAGCTTAGGTCCGGGGGCTTTCTTT.

This rearrangement joins TRBV5-1 to TRBJ1-3, with TRBD1 matching over 7 bases. Germline V gene sequence: CDR1 SGHRS, CDR2 YFSETQ. The CDR3 runs to 15 residues. V was clipped by 1 base and J by 4 bases; unmatched bases: 5. Here the CDR3 DNA reads TGCGCCAGCAGCTTGACAGGGGCGACCGGAAACACCATATATTTT. As protein: CASSLTGATGNTIYF. The variable domain in full, completed from reference TRBV5-1 and TRBJ1-3, reads KAGVTQTPRYLIKTRGQQVTLSCSPISGHRSVSWYQQTPGQGLQFLFEYFSETQRNKGNFPGRFSGRQFSNSRSEMNVSTLELGDSALYLCASSLTGATGNTIYFGEGSWLTVV.

The J gene is TRBJ2-4, the V gene TRBV27, with 10 bases identical to TRBD2. CDR1 is MNHEY and CDR2 is SMNVEV in the germline V gene (reference sequence). Germline trimming cut 3 bases from V and 0 bases from J; bases unmatched to any gene: 8. The CDR3 has 18 residues. In DNA form, the CDR3 reads TGTGCCAGCAGTTTGCAAGCGGGAGGGATTAAAGCCAAAAACATTCAGTACTTC. Its protein is CASSLQAGGIKAKNIQYF.

The chain employs TRBV5-1 and TRBJ2-7; 8 bases align to TRBD1. Losses at the gene ends were 3 bases for V and 3 bases for J; bases not matched to a gene: 8. The length of the CDR3 is 15 residues. Germline CDR1 is SGHRS and CDR2 is YFSETQ. The CDR3 here is CASSSVGQGIYEQYF. The CDR3, as DNA: TGCGCCAGCAGCTCGGTCGGACAGGGAATCTACGAGCAGTACTTC. Together with reference TRBV5-1 and TRBJ2-7, the CDR3 gives the full variable domain: KAGVTQTPRYLIKTRGQQVTLSCSPISGHRSVSWYQQTPGQGLQFLFEYFSETQRNKGNFPGRFSGRQFSNSRSEMNVSTLELGDSALYLCASSSVGQGIYEQYFGPGTRLTVT.

V gene TRBV7-8 combines with J gene TRBJ1-1; 7 bases are a match to TRBD1. From germline, CDR1 is SGHVS and CDR2 FQNEAQ. V shed 5 bases, J shed 0 bases, and the junction held 6 bases outside the gene matches. The CDR3 spans 15 residues. The chain's CDR3 is CASSVRQGMNTEAFF. CDR3 coding DNA: TGTGCCAGCAGCGTCAGACAGGGAATGAACACTGAAGCTTTCTTT.

The rearrangement joins TRBV6-6 to TRBJ1-3; 10 bases align to TRBD1. The CDR3 contains 16 residues. V trimming: 0 bases; J trimming: 2 bases; junction bases outside the gene matches: 1. Germline assignment: CDR1 MNHNY and CDR2 SVGAGI (reference sequence). The DNA of the CDR3 is TGTGCCAGCAGTTACTCTGGACAGGGGGCTGGAAACACCATATATTTT. This gives the protein CASSYSGQGAGNTIYF.

The V call is TRBV30, the J call TRBJ2-5, with TRBD1 as a possible D gene (5 bases). The germline V gene has CDR1 GTSNPN and CDR2 SVGIG (reference sequence). The CDR3 contains 13 residues. V was trimmed by 2 bases and J by 2 bases, leaving 9 bases between them. The CDR3 DNA follows: TGTGCCTGGAGTATCGACAGACAAGAGACCCAGTACTTC. It encodes CAWSIDRQETQYF.

The sample holds one count of this clone. The rearrangement links TRBV5-4 to TRBJ2-7, with TRBD2 matching over 11 bases. The CDR3 loop spans 15 amino acids. V lost 2 bases and J lost 7; bases outside the gene matches: 8. CDR1 is SGHNT and CDR2 is YYREEE in the germline V gene (reference sequence). The CDR3 nucleotides read TGTGCCAGCAGCTTATATAGCGGGGGGGCGGGTGAGCAGTACTTC. It encodes CASSLYSGGAGEQYF.